This T cell receptor beta chain is drawn from a study of technical replicates of blood from a few donors. Profiling relied on immunoSEQ multiplex PCR, and the TCRdb table lists in-frame clones only, not all of them. Seen here are over 75,000 clones, approximately 97% observed once, and the top ten hold almost 0.3%. This CDR3 spans 14 amino acids. Germline V CDR1 and CDR2: GTSNPN, SVGIG (reference sequence). J was trimmed by 5 bases and V by 2 bases; bases with no gene match: 5. The sample comprised T cells isolated from PBMCs. The TCR comes from a human donor in good health. This chain uses TRBV30 with TRBJ2-5, with 10 nucleotides matching TRBD2. CDR3 bases: TGTGCCTGGAGTATAATTAGCGGGGGGGAGACCCAGTACTTC. It encodes CAWSIISGGETQYF.